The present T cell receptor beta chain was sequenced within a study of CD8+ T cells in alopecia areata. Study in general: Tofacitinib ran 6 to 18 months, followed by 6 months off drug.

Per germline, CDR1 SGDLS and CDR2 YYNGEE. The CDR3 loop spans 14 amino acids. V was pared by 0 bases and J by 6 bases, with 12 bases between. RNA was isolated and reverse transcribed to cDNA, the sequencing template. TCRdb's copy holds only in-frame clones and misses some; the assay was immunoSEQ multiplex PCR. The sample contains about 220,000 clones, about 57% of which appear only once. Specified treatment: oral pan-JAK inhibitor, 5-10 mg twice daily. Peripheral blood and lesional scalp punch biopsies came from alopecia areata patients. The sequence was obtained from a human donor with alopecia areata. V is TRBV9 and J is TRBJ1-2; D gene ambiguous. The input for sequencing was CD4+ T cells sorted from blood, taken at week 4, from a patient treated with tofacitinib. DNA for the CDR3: TGTGCCAGCAGCGTAGGTTCCAGTCCCCATGGCTACACCTTC. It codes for CASSVGSSPHGYTF.